The 3 T cell receptor beta chains below were found in one sample sequenced in a study of blood T cell repertoires in COVID-19. Some clones are missing from TCRdb's copy, which holds only in-frame ones; the method was immunoSEQ multiplex PCR. The sample lists some 250,000 clones; 85% to 90% were seen once. The sample taken for sequencing was peripheral blood. The receptors originated from a man between 60 and 70 years old with acute or convalescent COVID-19.

The J gene is TRBJ2-7, the V gene TRBV28; 8 bases are a match to TRBD1. CDR1 is MDHEN, CDR2 SYDVKM, per germline. After removal of 4 bases from V and 6 bases from J, the junction contained 20 bases not matched to a gene. This CDR3 has 18 amino acids. The chain's CDR3 is CASSSDRVVVQGVGEQYF. The CDR3 nucleotides read TGTGCCAGCAGTTCGGACAGGGTGGTAGTCCAAGGGGTGGGCGAGCAGTACTTC.

This clone appeared once. The chain carries TRBV7-8 and TRBJ2-6, with 7 bases identical to TRBD1. CDR1 is SGHVS, CDR2 FQNEAQ, per germline. This CDR3 is 17 amino acids long. The junction had 11 bases not matched to a gene; V was cut back by 5 bases and J by 4 bases. CDR3 nucleotide sequence: TGTGCCAGCAGCCTCTCGGACAGGCTCGTCGGGGCCAACGTCCTGACTTTC. This codes for CASSLSDRLVGANVLTF. Full variable domain (outside the CDR3, taken from reference TRBV7-8 and TRBJ2-6): GAGVSQSPRYKVAKRGQDVALRCDPISGHVSLFWYQQALGQGPEFLTYFQNEAQLDKSGLPSDRFFAERPEGSVSTLKIQRTQQEDSAVYLCASSLSDRLVGANVLTFGAGSRLTVL.

The table lists this clone with a count of one. The chain links TRBV25-1 to TRBJ2-1; 12 positions agree with TRBD2. Germline values: CDR1 MGHDK, CDR2 SYGVNS. V gave up 6 bases and J gave up 9 bases; unmatched junction bases: 6. The CDR3 loop spans 14 amino acids. This CDR3 reads CASRASGRAGEQFF. CDR3 DNA sequence: TGTGCCAGCAGGGCTAGCGGGAGGGCAGGTGAGCAGTTCTTC. Filled out from reference TRBV25-1 and TRBJ2-1, the complete variable domain reads EADIYQTPRYLVIGTGKKITLECSQTMGHDKMYWYQQDPGMELHLIHYSYGVNSTEKGDLSSESTVSRIRTEHFPLTLESARPSHTSQYLCASRASGRAGEQFFGPGTRLTVL.